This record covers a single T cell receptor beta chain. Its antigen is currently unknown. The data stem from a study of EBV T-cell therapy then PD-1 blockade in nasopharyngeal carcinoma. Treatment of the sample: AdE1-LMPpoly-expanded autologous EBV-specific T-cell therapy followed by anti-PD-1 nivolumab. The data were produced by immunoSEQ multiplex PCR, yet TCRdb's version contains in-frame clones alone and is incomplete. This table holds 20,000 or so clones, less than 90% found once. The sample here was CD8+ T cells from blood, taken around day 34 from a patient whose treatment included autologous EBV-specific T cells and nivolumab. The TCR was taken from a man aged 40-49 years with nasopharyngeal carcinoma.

CDR3: CASRALGRSSPLHF. The DNA for the CDR3 is TGCGCCAGCAGAGCCCTCGGAAGAAGCTCACCCCTCCACTTT. The chain joins TRBV4-3 to TRBJ1-6; D remains unclear. Trimming pared 6 bases from V and 10 bases from J, leaving 16 bases between. The V gene's germline CDR1 is LGHNA and CDR2 YSLEER. The CDR3 totals 14 residues.